The sequence of this T cell receptor (beta chain) was determined in a study of CD8+CD57+ T cells in acquired aplastic anemia. Study overall: The study obtained an average of approximately 2.9 ug of DNA from sorted CD4+ and CD8+ cells.

This CDR3 has 16 residues. Trimming shortened V by 2 bases and J by 0 bases, and 10 bases separated the two germline ends. The germline CDR1 and CDR2 sequences are KGHDR and SFDVKD. The authors sequenced patients whose flow cytometry had shown CD8+CD57+ cell expansion. Severe acquired aplastic anemia was present in all patients. Genomic DNA acted as the template from which TCR beta VDJ combination and CDR3 sequence profiling were carried out. TCRdb redid the calling of the reads with MiXCR, one entry per CDR3 protein. The table shows 150,000 to 200,000 distinct CDR3 sequences, with less than 50% occurring only once. Study-wide results and limits: For CD8+ Simpson's diversity, patients and controls showed no significant difference. Patients and controls shared under 35 CD8+ CDR3 sequences, which appeared highly expressed in patients and within their immunodominant clones.

With regard to this clonotype: Its antigen is unidentified.

The chain is built from TRBV24-1 and TRBJ2-1; unclear D gene. The sample was sorted CD4+, CD8+, or CD8+CD57+ T cells (not recorded which) from PBMCs. The receptor was derived from a human donor with aplastic anemia. In nucleotides, the CDR3 is TGTGCCACCAGTGATTCGAGCGTAAGCTCCTACAATGAGCAGTTCTTC. This gives the protein CATSDSSVSSYNEQFF.